This TCR beta chain was identified in a study of T cells in Graves' hyperthyroidism and ophthalmopathy. This clonotype appeared a few times. V gave up 6 bases and J gave up 4 bases; unmatched junction bases: 12. This CDR3 is built from 17 residues. In germline, CDR1 is MDHEN, CDR2 SYDVKM. Patients having uncontrolled infection, another autoimmune disease, pregnancy or lactation were not included. Amplification targeted TCR beta CDR3 regions from RNA transcripts. TCR CDR3 underwent first-round RT-PCR with the HTBI primer set. TCRdb called the multiplex PCR reads again in MiXCR, with one record for every CDR3 protein. The sample has 300,000 to 400,000 distinct CDR3 sequences, around 20% seen once.

The chain combines TRBV28 with TRBJ2-2; 9 positions match TRBD1. The specimen was blood. The receptor was isolated from a woman between 50 and 59 years old with Graves' hyperthyroidism. This CDR3 reads CASSSLAGTGSTGELFF. CDR3 bases: TGTGCCAGCAGCTCATTGGCCGGGACAGGGTCCACCGGGGAGCTGTTTTTT.